These 27 T cell receptor beta chains came from one sample sequenced in a study of blood T cell repertoires in COVID-19. Assay: immunoSEQ multiplex PCR; the TCRdb copy retains only in-frame clones and omits some. This repertoire shows 100,000 or so clones, around 85% found once; its top ten account for less than 2%. The sequenced sample consisted of peripheral blood. These receptors originate from a woman in her 70s with active or convalescent COVID-19.

There are a few counts of this clone. The CDR3, as DNA: TGTGCCAGCAGTTACCGACAGGGGGTTTACGAGCAGTACTTC. It codes for CASSYRQGVYEQYF. The chain couples TRBV6-5 to TRBJ2-7; 9 positions agree with TRBD1. The V gene's germline CDR1 is MNHEY and CDR2 SVGAGI. There are 14 residues in the CDR3. The V segment lost 2 bases and the J segment 4 bases; nucleotides outside the gene matches: 3.

The gene calls are TRBV4-3 and TRBJ2-5, with D possibly TRBD2 on 7 matching bases. Trimming pared 1 base from V and 4 bases from J, leaving 13 bases between. The germline CDR1 and CDR2 sequences are LGHNA and YSLEER. The CDR3 totals 15 residues. CDR3 bases: TGCGCCAGCAGCCAAGGGGGGGGCGCATCAGAGACCCAGTACTTC. This sequence encodes CASSQGGGASETQYF.

This clone was counted a single time. This chain links TRBV6-2 or TRBV6-3 with TRBJ1-1; D might be TRBD1 (6 bases). The V gene lost 0 bases and the J gene lost 0 bases, with 11 bases spanning the gap. CDR3 length: 16 amino acids. Germline CDR1 and CDR2: MNHEY and SVGEGT. This CDR3 is CASSYSDRLMNTEAFF. CDR3 coding DNA: TGTGCCAGCAGTTACTCGGACAGACTAATGAACACTGAAGCTTTCTTT.

The chain joins TRBV28 to TRBJ2-5, with TRBD2 identical over 7 bases. The J segment lost 1 base and the V segment lost 0 bases, leaving 2 bases of the junction unmatched. Germline values: CDR1 MDHEN, CDR2 SYDVKM. This CDR3 region has 15 residues. The CDR3 DNA is TGTGCCAGCAGTTTATGGGGCGGGGGCCAAGAGACCCAGTACTTC. Residues: CASSLWGGGQETQYF.

The rearrangement joins TRBV5-1 to TRBJ2-2, with D tentatively TRBD1 (6 bases). Germline V CDR1 and CDR2: SGHRS, YFSETQ. CDR3 length equals 15 residues. V lost 4 bases, J lost 1 base, and 11 bases lay in between. The CDR3 region has the DNA TGCGCCAGCAGCCCACCGGGACAGAACACCGGGGAGCTGTTTTTT. Translating it yields CASSPPGQNTGELFF. The full variable domain, completed using reference TRBV5-1 and TRBJ2-2, is KAGVTQTPRYLIKTRGQQVTLSCSPISGHRSVSWYQQTPGQGLQFLFEYFSETQRNKGNFPGRFSGRQFSNSRSEMNVSTLELGDSALYLCASSPPGQNTGELFFGEGSRLTVL.

The chain joins TRBV7-5 to TRBJ2-2; the table assigns TRBD1, which was not confirmed against the DNA. TRBV7-5 represents a pseudogene. The CDR3 runs to 13 residues. The CDR3 DNA reads TGTGCCAGAAGGCCGACAGGCACCGGGGAGCTGTTTTTT. This codes for CARRPTGTGELFF.

This rearrangement joins TRBV5-1 to TRBJ1-1; D is perhaps TRBD1 (6 bases). This CDR3 has 14 amino acids. V lost 6 bases and J 2 bases, leaving 14 bases between the germline ends. In germline, CDR1 is SGHRS, CDR2 YFSETQ. CDR3 DNA: TGCGCCAGCAAAGCCCAGGGGAGCAACACTGAAGCTTTCTTT. This sequence encodes CASKAQGSNTEAFF.

This chain connects TRBV7-9 to TRBJ2-1; D might be TRBD2 (6 bases). CDR1 and CDR2 (germline): SEHNR, FQNEAQ (reference sequence). This CDR3 spans 16 amino acids. Between the trimmed V and J ends, which lost 3 bases and 0 bases, there was a span of 12 bases. CDR3 sequence reads: CASSFAGTRSYNEQFF. The CDR3 bases are TGTGCCAGCAGCTTCGCCGGGACTCGCTCCTACAATGAGCAGTTCTTC.

This chain connects TRBV6-5 to TRBJ2-6, with D unresolved. V was cut by 9 bases and J by 0 bases, with 6 bases left in between. This CDR3 has 13 residues. Germline V lookup: CDR1 MNHEY, CDR2 SVGAGI. The DNA for the CDR3 is TGTGCCAGTCACAGCTCTGGGGCCAACGTCCTGACTTTC. Its protein product is CASHSSGANVLTF.

This chain joins TRBV7-2 and TRBJ2-5, with D possibly TRBD1 on 5 matching bases. V gave up 2 bases and J gave up 1 base, with 14 bases separating them. This CDR3 has 16 amino acids. Germline lookup yields CDR1 SGHTA and CDR2 FQGNSA. In DNA, the CDR3 is TGTGCCAGCAGCTTATCTCTCGCAAGGGGCCAAGAGACCCAGTACTTC. This sequence encodes CASSLSLARGQETQYF.

The chain couples TRBV10-3 to TRBJ2-3, with 15 positions matching TRBD2. Germline V CDR1 and CDR2: ENHRY, SYGVKD. J gave up 5 bases and V 6 bases, and 6 bases lay outside the gene matches. This CDR3 has 16 residues. CDR3 in amino acids: CAIREGLAGGEDTQYF. The CDR3 DNA reads as TGTGCCATCAGAGAGGGACTAGCGGGGGGTGAAGATACGCAGTATTTT.

V gene TRBV30 combines with J gene TRBJ2-5, with 9 bases aligning to TRBD2. This CDR3 spans 14 amino acids. CDR1 and CDR2 from the germline V gene are GTSNPN and SVGIG (reference sequence). V was pared by 2 bases and J by 7 bases, with 8 bases of the junction left unmatched. The CDR3 nucleotides read TGTGCCTGGAGTATAAAAGCGGGGGGCCTGACCCAGTACTTC. Protein sequence: CAWSIKAGGLTQYF.

The chain's CDR3 is CASTKTGNGEQFF. Written as DNA, the CDR3 is TGTGCCAGTACGAAAACAGGGAACGGTGAGCAGTTCTTC. The V and J genes are TRBV19 and TRBJ2-1; possible D gene TRBD1, 6 bases. CDR3 length: 13 amino acids. V was trimmed by 7 bases and J by 9 bases, leaving 16 bases between them. Germline V lookup: CDR1 LNHDA, CDR2 SQIVND (reference sequence).

The V and J genes are TRBV15 and TRBJ2-7; perhaps TRBD2 as D (7 bases). Germline V lookup: CDR1 LNHNV, CDR2 YYDKDF (reference sequence). The CDR3 is 14 residues long. The V end lost 0 bases, the J end lost 4 bases, and 10 bases lay between the germline ends. The CDR3 loop reads CATSRDGGPYEQYF. The CDR3 DNA sequence: TGTGCCACCAGCAGAGACGGGGGGCCGTACGAGCAGTACTTC.

The gene calls are TRBV7-2 and TRBJ2-1, with D perhaps matching TRBD2 (5 bases). CDR3 length: 15 residues. V lost 4 bases and J 3 bases, leaving 13 bases between the germline ends. Germline assignment: CDR1 SGHTA and CDR2 FQGNSA. CDR3 protein: CASSSRSAVYNEQFF. As DNA, the CDR3 is TGTGCCAGCAGCTCCCGATCAGCGGTCTACAATGAGCAGTTCTTC.

The chain couples TRBV2 to TRBJ1-5; TRBD1 matches 7 bases. V lost 8 bases, J lost 2 bases, and 6 bases stayed unmatched. Germline values: CDR1 SNHLY, CDR2 FYNNEI. CDR3 length equals 14 residues. The CDR3, as DNA: TGTGCCAGCGGATTCGACAGGGGCAATCAGCCCCAGCATTTT. Translated, it gives CASGFDRGNQPQHF.

The gene calls are TRBV5-5 and TRBJ1-1; 8 bases are shared with TRBD1. The V and J ends lost 0 bases and 4 bases, in that order; junction bases with no gene match: 5. The CDR3 has 15 amino acids. Germline V gives CDR1 SGHKS, CDR2 YYEKEE (reference sequence). The CDR3 here is CASSLVPGGGTEAFF. As DNA, the CDR3 is TGTGCCAGCAGCTTGGTGCCAGGGGGCGGCACTGAAGCTTTCTTT.

The sample holds a few counts of this clone. The rearrangement uses TRBV3-1 (or the pseudogene TRBV3-2) and TRBJ2-1; possibly TRBD1 for D (5 bases). Germline V CDR1 and CDR2: LGHDT, YNNKEL (reference sequence). This CDR3 contains 15 residues. V lost 2 bases to trimming and J lost 0 bases, with 8 bases between them. The CDR3 DNA reads TGTGCCAGCAGCCAATCGCAGGGCTCCTACAATGAGCAGTTCTTC. It specifies CASSQSQGSYNEQFF.

The rearrangement uses TRBV30 and TRBJ1-2; 8 positions match TRBD1. This CDR3 has 12 amino acids. The junction had 2 bases not matched to a gene; V was cut back by 4 bases and J by 4 bases. Germline loops: CDR1 GTSNPN, CDR2 SVGIG (reference sequence). The CDR3, as DNA: TGTGCCTGGACAGGGGGCGGCTATGGCTACACCTTC. Its protein is CAWTGGGYGYTF.

This clone came up many times. The rearrangement uses TRBV19 and TRBJ1-6, with a weak D call TRBD1 (5 bases). Trimming removed 3 bases from V and 0 bases from J, with 15 bases in between. CDR1 LNHDA and CDR2 SQIVND come from the germline V gene (reference sequence). The CDR3 has 18 amino acids. CDR3 coding DNA: TGTGCCAGTAGTATCAAGGGGCCGTCGAGCTCCTATAATTCACCCCTCCACTTT. Translating gives CASSIKGPSSSYNSPLHF.

As for this clone: Different DNA sequences within this sample yield the same CDR3. The chain joins TRBV4-3 to TRBJ1-2; D might be TRBD1 (5 bases). The ends were cut back, 0 bases at V and 1 base at J, with 9 bases in the middle. The germline V gene has CDR1 LGHNA and CDR2 YSLEER. This CDR3 spans 15 amino acids. The CDR3, as DNA: TGCGCCAGCAGCCAAGATCTGGGGGGTAACTATGGCTACACCTTC. It encodes CASSQDLGGNYGYTF.

Here the CDR3 reads CASSLSTSSYNEQFF. CDR3 nucleotide sequence: TGTGCCAGCAGCTTATCTACTAGCTCCTACAATGAGCAGTTCTTC. This chain joins TRBV7-2 and TRBJ2-1; possibly TRBD2 for D (5 bases). CDR1 is SGHTA and CDR2 is FQGNSA in the germline V gene. V was cut by 2 bases and J by 0 bases, with 8 bases left in between. The CDR3 has 15 residues.

V is TRBV25-1 and J is TRBJ2-2; the match to TRBD1 covers 7 bases. From germline, CDR1 is MGHDK and CDR2 SYGVNS. There are 16 residues in the CDR3. V trimming: 5 bases; J trimming: 0 bases; junction bases outside the gene matches: 6. As DNA, the CDR3 is TGTGCCAGCAGTACCGACAGGGTAACGAACACCGGGGAGCTGTTTTTT. Protein product: CASSTDRVTNTGELFF.

The rearrangement joins TRBV28 to TRBJ1-1, with 8 positions matching TRBD1. Germline CDR1 MDHEN, CDR2 SYDVKM. This CDR3 has 14 residues. The V segment lost 3 bases and the J segment 4 bases; nucleotides outside the gene matches: 4. CDR3 in DNA: TGTGCCAGCAGTTTGAGTCAGGGGGCCACTGAAGCTTTCTTT. This translates into CASSLSQGATEAFF.

The V call is TRBV30, the J call TRBJ1-2; D is unclear. V was trimmed by 0 bases and J by 4 bases, leaving 9 bases between them. Germline V gene data show CDR1 as GTSNPN and CDR2 as SVGIG (reference sequence). The CDR3 covers 13 residues. In nucleotides, the CDR3 is TGTGCCTGGAGTGTAATCCTCTCCTATGGCTACACCTTC. This gives the protein CAWSVILSYGYTF.

This clone showed up just a few times. The V call is TRBV6-2 or TRBV6-3, the J call TRBJ1-2; 9 bases agree with TRBD1. Looked up from germline, CDR1 is MNHEY and CDR2 is SVGEGT. The CDR3 spans 16 residues. Trimming took 2 bases from V and 6 from J; bases not matched to a gene: 10. CDR3 amino acids: CASSYDRTGDLDGYTF. CDR3 DNA sequence: TGTGCCAGCAGTTACGACCGGACAGGGGATCTTGATGGCTACACCTTC.

The chain is built from TRBV7-2 and TRBJ1-3; perhaps TRBD1 as D (5 bases). This CDR3 spans 15 amino acids. Germline values: CDR1 SGHTA, CDR2 FQGNSA. V lost 4 bases, J lost 0 bases, and 10 bases lay in between. The DNA of the CDR3 is TGTGCCAGCAGCTCCCCAGGGTTCTCTGGAAACACCATATATTTT. It codes for CASSSPGFSGNTIYF.